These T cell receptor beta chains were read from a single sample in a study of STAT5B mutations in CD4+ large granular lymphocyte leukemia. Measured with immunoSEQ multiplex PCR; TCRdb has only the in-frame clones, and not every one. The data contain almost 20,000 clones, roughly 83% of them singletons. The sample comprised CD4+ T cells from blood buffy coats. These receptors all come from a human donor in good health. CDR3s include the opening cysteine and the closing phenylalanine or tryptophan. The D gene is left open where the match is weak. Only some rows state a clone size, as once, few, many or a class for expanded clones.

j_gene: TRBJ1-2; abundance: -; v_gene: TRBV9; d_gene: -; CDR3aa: CASSPQRAGNGYTF; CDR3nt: TGTGCCAGCAGCCCCCAGAGGGCAGGCAATGGCTACACCTTC
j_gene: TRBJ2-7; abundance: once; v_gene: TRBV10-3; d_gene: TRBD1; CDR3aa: CAIRNGTGGEQYF; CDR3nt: TGTGCCATCAGGAACGGGACAGGGGGCGAGCAGTACTTC
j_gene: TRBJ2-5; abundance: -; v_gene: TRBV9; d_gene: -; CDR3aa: CASSRLDGTASGTQYF; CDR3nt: TGTGCCAGCAGCCGGCTAGACGGGACGGCCTCCGGGACCCAGTACTTC
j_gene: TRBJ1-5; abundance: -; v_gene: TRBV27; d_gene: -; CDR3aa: CASSLVAGQPQHF; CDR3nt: TGTGCCAGCAGTTTGGTAGCGGGGCAGCCCCAGCATTTT
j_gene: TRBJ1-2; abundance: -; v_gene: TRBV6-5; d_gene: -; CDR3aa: CASSTLRQGGGGYTF; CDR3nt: TGTGCCAGCAGTACCCTTAGGCAGGGAGGGGGTGGCTACACCTTC
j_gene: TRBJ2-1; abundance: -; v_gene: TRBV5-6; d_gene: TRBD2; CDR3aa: CASSPGVSGRALEQFF; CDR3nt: TGTGCCAGCAGCCCCGGAGTTAGCGGGAGGGCCCTTGAGCAGTTCTTC
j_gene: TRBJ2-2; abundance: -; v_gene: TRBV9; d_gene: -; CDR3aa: CASSVAIKSTGELFF; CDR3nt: TGTGCCAGCAGCGTAGCGATAAAGAGCACCGGGGAGCTGTTTTTT
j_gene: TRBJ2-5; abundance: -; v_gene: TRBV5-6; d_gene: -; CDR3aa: CASSLQGETQYF; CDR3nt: TGTGCCAGCAGCTTGCAAGGAGAGACCCAGTACTTC
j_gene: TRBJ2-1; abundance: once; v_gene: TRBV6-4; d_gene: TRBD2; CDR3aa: CASRLESGNNNEQFF; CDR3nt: TGTGCCAGCCGACTTGAGAGCGGGAATAACAATGAGCAGTTCTTC
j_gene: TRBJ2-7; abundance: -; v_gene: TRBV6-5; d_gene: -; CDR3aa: CATHSGGYEQYF; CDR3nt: TGTGCCACCCATTCCGGGGGCTACGAGCAGTACTTC
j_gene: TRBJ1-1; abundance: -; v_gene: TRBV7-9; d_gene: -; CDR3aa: CASSFGGGTEAFF; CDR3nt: TGTGCCAGCAGCTTTGGAGGAGGGACTGAAGCTTTCTTT
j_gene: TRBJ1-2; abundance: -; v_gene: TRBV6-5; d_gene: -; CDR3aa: CASSYPGAVGGYTF; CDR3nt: TGTGCCAGCAGTTACCCGGGAGCTGTTGGAGGCTACACCTTC
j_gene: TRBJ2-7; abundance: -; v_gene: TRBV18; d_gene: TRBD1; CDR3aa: CASSWTGETEQYF; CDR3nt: TGTGCCAGCTCCTGGACAGGCGAGACCGAGCAGTACTTC
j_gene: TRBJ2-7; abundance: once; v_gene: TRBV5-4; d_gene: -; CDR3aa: CASSRGVSYEQYF; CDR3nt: TGTGCCAGCAGCAGAGGGGTTTCCTACGAGCAGTACTTC
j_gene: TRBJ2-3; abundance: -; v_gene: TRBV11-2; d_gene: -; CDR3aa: CASSLVDPLPTDTQYF; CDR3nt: TGTGCCAGCAGCTTAGTAGATCCCCTCCCCACAGATACGCAGTATTTT
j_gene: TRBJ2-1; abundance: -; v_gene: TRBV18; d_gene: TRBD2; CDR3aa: CASSPSGRAGEQFF; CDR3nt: TGTGCCAGCTCACCATCCGGGAGGGCCGGAGAGCAGTTCTTC
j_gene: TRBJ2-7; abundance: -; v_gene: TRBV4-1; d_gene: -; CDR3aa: CASSRDRGGLGEQYF; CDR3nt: TGCGCCAGCAGCCGAGACAGGGGAGGGCTAGGCGAGCAGTACTTC
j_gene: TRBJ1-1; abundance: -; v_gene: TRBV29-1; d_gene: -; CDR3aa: CSGQWGGTEAFF; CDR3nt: TGCAGCGGGCAGTGGGGGGGGACTGAAGCTTTCTTT
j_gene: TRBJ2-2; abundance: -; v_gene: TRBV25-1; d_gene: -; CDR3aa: CASSPFELPNGELFF; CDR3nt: TGTGCCAGCAGTCCTTTTGAGCTCCCCAACGGGGAGCTGTTTTTT
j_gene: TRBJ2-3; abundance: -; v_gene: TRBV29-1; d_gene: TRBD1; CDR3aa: CSVVGTDLYTQYF; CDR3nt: TGCAGCGTTGTTGGGACAGACCTTTATACGCAGTATTTT
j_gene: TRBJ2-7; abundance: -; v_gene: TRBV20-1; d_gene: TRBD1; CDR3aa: CSAGQDYEQYF; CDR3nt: TGCAGTGCTGGACAGGACTACGAGCAGTACTTC
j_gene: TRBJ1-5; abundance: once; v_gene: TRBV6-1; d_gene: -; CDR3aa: CASSETPDQPQHF; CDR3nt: TGTGCCAGCAGTGAAACCCCCGATCAGCCCCAGCATTTT
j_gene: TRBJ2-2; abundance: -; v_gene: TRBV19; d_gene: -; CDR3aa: CASSIGQELRELFF; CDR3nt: TGTGCCAGTAGTATAGGACAGGAGCTCCGGGAGCTGTTTTTT
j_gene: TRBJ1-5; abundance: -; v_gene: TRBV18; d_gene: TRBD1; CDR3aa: CASSLSSGTENQPQHF; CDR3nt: TGTGCCAGCTCACTGTCCTCCGGGACAGAAAATCAGCCCCAGCATTTT
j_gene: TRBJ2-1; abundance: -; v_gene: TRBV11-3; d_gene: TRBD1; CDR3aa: CASKLSARDRDNEQFF; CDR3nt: TGTGCCAGCAAGTTGAGTGCCCGGGACAGGGACAATGAGCAGTTCTTC
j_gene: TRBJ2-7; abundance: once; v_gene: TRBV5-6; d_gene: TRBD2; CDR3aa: CASSALAGGPYEQYF; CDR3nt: TGTGCCAGCAGCGCACTAGCGGGAGGGCCCTACGAGCAGTACTTC
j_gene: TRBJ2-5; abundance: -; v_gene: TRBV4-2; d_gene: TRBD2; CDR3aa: CASSRLAGGQETQYF; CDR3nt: TGTGCCAGCAGCCGATTAGCGGGAGGTCAAGAGACCCAGTACTTC
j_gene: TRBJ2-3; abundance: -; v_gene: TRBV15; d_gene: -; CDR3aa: CATSRGAGAQDTQYF; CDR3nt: TGTGCCACCAGCAGAGGGGCAGGGGCCCAAGATACGCAGTATTTT
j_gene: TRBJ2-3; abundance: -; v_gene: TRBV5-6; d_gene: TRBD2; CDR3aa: CASSLMLAGGYGDTQYF; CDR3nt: TGTGCCAGCAGCTTGATGCTAGCGGGAGGCTATGGAGATACGCAGTATTTT
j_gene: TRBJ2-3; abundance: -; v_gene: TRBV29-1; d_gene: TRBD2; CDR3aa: CSGSVSGRADTQYF; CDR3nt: TGCAGCGGGTCCGTTAGCGGGAGGGCAGATACGCAGTATTTT
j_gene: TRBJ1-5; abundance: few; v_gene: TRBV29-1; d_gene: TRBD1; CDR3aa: CSVQDRENQPQHF; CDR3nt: TGCAGCGTGCAGGACAGGGAGAATCAGCCCCAGCATTTT
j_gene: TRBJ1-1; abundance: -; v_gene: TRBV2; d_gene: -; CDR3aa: CASREVAEAFF; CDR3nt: TGTGCCAGCAGGGAAGTTGCTGAAGCTTTCTTT
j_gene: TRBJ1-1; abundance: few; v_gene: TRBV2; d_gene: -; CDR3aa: CASSRGTEAFF; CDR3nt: TGTGCCAGCAGCAGGGGCACTGAAGCTTTCTTT
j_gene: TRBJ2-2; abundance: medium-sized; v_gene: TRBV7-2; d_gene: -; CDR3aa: CASSLAGPNTGELFF; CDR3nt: TGTGCCAGCAGCTTAGCGGGCCCCAACACCGGGGAGCTGTTTTTT
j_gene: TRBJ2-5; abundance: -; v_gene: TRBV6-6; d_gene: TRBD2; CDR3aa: CASSRLAGGLETQYF; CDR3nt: TGTGCCAGCAGCCGACTAGCGGGAGGGTTGGAGACCCAGTACTTC
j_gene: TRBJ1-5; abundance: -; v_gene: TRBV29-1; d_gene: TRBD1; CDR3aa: CSVETGGGQPQHF; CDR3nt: TGCAGCGTTGAGACAGGGGGTGGTCAGCCCCAGCATTTT
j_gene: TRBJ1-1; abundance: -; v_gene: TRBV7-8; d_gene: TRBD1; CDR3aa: CASSPRTGGTEAFF; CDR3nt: TGTGCCAGCAGCCCGCGGACAGGGGGCACTGAAGCTTTCTTT
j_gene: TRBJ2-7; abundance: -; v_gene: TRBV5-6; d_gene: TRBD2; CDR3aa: CASSLAAYEQYF; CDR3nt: TGTGCCAGCAGTCTAGCGGCATACGAGCAGTACTTC
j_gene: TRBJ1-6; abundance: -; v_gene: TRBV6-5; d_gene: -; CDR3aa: CASSYSRTDNSPLHF; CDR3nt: TGTGCCAGCAGTTACTCTCGGACAGATAATTCACCCCTCCACTTT
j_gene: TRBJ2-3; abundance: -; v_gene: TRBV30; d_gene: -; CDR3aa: CAWSPARDTQYF; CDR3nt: TGTGCCTGGAGTCCGGCACGCGATACGCAGTATTTT
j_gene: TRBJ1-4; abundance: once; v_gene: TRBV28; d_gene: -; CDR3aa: CASSLRSGVANEKLFF; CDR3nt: TGTGCCAGCAGTCTCCGATCAGGGGTAGCTAATGAAAAACTGTTTTTT
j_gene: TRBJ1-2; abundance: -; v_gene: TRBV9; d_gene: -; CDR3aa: CASSSGGIYGYTF; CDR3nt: TGTGCCAGCAGCAGCGGAGGGATCTATGGCTACACCTTC
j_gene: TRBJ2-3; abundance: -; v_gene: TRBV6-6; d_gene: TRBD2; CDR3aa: CASGRTSGTSTDTQYF; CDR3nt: TGTGCCAGCGGGAGGACTAGCGGGACTAGCACAGATACGCAGTATTTT
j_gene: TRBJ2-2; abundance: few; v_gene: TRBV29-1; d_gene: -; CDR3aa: CSVEETGGAGELFF; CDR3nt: TGCAGCGTTGAAGAAACAGGAGGGGCCGGGGAGCTGTTTTTT
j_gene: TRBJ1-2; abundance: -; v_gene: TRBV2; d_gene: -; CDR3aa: CASSTSYFGYTF; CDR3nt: TGTGCCAGCAGTACGTCATATTTTGGCTACACCTTC